This T cell receptor beta chain was identified during a study of blood T cells in healthy people across ages (dated by TCRdb to about 2015). Background for the entire study: In model experiments, template switching captured about one uniquely barcoded TCR beta cDNA molecule for every two T cells. The donors were divided into four age groups: young (average around 16 years), middle-aged (around 37), aged (approximately 62) and long-lived (82). Two additional independent replicas of 1 million unique cDNA reads from the same blood draw were analyzed for two donors (one aged 18 to 29 and one aged 80 or older). To avoid experimental bias, donors of different ages were randomly spread across the sequencing lanes. The study measured age-related changes in TCR beta repertoire diversity using deep sequencing normalized with unique cDNA molecular identifiers.

The donors were roughly 39 Caucasian individuals from Russia, aged 6 to 90 years, who were systemically healthy. Each donor gave ten milliliters of peripheral blood, drawn into EDTA-treated Vacutainer tubes. PBMCs were isolated by Ficoll-Paque density-gradient centrifugation, with at least 6 million obtained per sample. Total RNA was extracted from PBMCs with Trizol reagent, with at least 5 micrograms obtained per sample. Naive CD45RAhigh/CD27high T cell percentages were measured by flow cytometry on a PBMC aliquot from every donor. The library came from 5' RACE. The sequencing machine was an Illumina HiSeq 2500. The second PCR ran for roughly 7 to 12 cycles and used a J-beta primer mix along with a sample-barcoded 5' primer. Each TCR beta cDNA molecule received a unique molecular identifier from a template-switch 5' adaptor carrying 12 random nucleotides. At least 3 million CDR3-containing paired-end reads were obtained from each sample. First-strand cDNA was synthesized from all RNA with the Mint cDNA synthesis kit, primed by a TRBC-specific oligonucleotide. All cDNA was treated with uracil-DNA glycosylase and then went through a first 18-cycle PCR with the universal primers M1SS and BC2_uni_R. The original pipeline was this. Each sample was normalized by randomly selecting 1 million high-quality reads, each carrying a distinct molecular identifier. Reads sharing molecular identifiers were discarded rather than binned into consensus sequences. MiTCR, run with a Q25 quality threshold and the strictest error-elimination algorithm, handled CDR3 identification, clonotype clustering and error correction. Lower-bound total TCR beta diversity was estimated with a nonparametric unseen species model using Euler transformation. TCRdb's own reprocessing of the public reads used fastp at Q25 and MiXCR and kept productive beta chains. When rows share a CDR3 protein, they turn into one entry using the most common DNA and genes. What appears here as the V and J calls and clone size reflects TCRdb's work, not the paper's. Across this sample there are about a million distinct CDR3 sequences, with 51% seen only once. The ten largest clones add up to 20% to 25% of the sample.

The CDR1 and CDR2 encoded by the germline V gene are MGHRA and YSYEKL. The CDR3 runs 15 residues from the cysteine to the phenylalanine. The DNA shown is the 45-base CDR3, in frame from base 1. About this clonotype itself: The antigen it binds to is not known. Base qualities were left out, and no much larger clone turns up one base away.

Beyond this particular receptor, the publication reports: The CMV infection status of donors was not known, potentially confounding age-related changes in expanded clonotypes. Compared with the aged group, the long-lived group had more naive CD4+ T cells, fewer expanded clones and increased TCR diversity, a pattern suggesting age selection. Observed TCR beta diversity correlated strongly with the percentage of naive T cells measured by flow cytometry. Observed TCR beta diversity per million T cells fell roughly linearly with age, and a significant reduction was already apparent by age around 40. Estimates of total diversity based on one million sequenced T cells were considered lower bounds and underestimates. Since profiling was done on bulk unsorted PBMCs, naive and antigen-experienced compartments could not be conclusively compared.

Sample: blood. This receptor was obtained from a woman between 55 and 75 years old in good health. The rearranged chain carries TRBV4-1 and TRBJ2-7; the central 8 bases match TRBD2. The J call is doubtful: the DNA matches TRBJ2-5 better. CDR3 region: CASSQGSLAGETQYF. The bases are TGCGCCAGCAGCCAGGGAAGTCTAGCGGGAGAGACCCAGTACTTC.